This T cell receptor beta chain was observed in a study of early T cells in non-severe SARS-CoV-2 infection. As for the study in general: From unsorted whole blood, bulk RNA was sequenced, and the chains remained unpaired. Study-level results: Matching with VDJdb favored anti-spike CD8 responses (missing private and CD4 specificities).

After removal of 4 bases from V and 4 bases from J, the junction contained 7 bases not matched to a gene. This CDR3 region has 15 residues. The germline CDR1 and CDR2 sequences are SGDLS and YYNGEE. Attachment of unique molecular identifiers was made to individual cDNA molecules. TCRdb re-called the 5' RACE reads through MiXCR, storing one row per CDR3 protein. This sample yields more than 95,000 distinct CDR3 sequences, of which around a sixth are seen a single time; about 1.3% belongs to the top ten. This clonotype was observed at least ten times. The antigen is unknown. This clonotype originated in an adult who was a healthcare worker with PCR-confirmed SARS-CoV-2 infection or an uninfected control (not recorded which). Sequenced: whole blood. The V call is TRBV9, the J call TRBJ1-5; 8 bases are shared with TRBD1. The CDR3 DNA is TGTGCCAGCAGCTCCGGACAGGGCTTAAATCAGCCCCAGCATTTT. Translating it yields CASSSGQGLNQPQHF.